This T cell receptor beta chain appears in the sequencing data of a study of Ad26.COV2.S vaccination and SARS-CoV-2 variants. TCRdb keeps only in-frame clones here, not all; method: immunoSEQ multiplex PCR. The table includes approximately 460,000 clones, 89% detected once. Documented treatment: about 20 received Ad26.COV2.S at low or high dose, single or two shots; about 5 received placebo; per-sample allocation not given. Sampling was performed 63 days after the first vaccine or placebo injection. This receptor was taken from a person between 18 and 65 years old who received the Ad26.COV2.S COVID-19 vaccine or a placebo. This specimen was peripheral blood, taken in a trial of Ad26.COV2.S vaccine versus placebo.

CDR3 sequence (DNA): TGCGCCAGCAGCTCGACAGCGGGCGGCTACACCTTC. Translation gives CASSSTAGGYTF. The V gene is TRBV4-3, the J gene TRBJ1-2, with D possibly matching TRBD1 (5 bases). The CDR3 runs to 12 residues. Trimming shortened V by 5 bases and J by 8 bases, and 12 bases separated the two germline ends. CDR1 is LGHNA and CDR2 is YSLEER in the germline V gene.